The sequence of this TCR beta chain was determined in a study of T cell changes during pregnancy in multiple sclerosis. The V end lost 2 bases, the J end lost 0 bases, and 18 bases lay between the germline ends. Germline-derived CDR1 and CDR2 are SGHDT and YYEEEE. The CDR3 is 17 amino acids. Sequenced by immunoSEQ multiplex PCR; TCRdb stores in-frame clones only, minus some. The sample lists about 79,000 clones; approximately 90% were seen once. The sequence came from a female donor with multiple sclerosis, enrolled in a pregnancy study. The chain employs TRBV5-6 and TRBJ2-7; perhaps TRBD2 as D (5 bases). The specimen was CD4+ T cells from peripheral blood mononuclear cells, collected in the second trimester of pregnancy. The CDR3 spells CASSFGIRSPSSYEQYF. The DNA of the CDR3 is TGTGCCAGCAGCTTCGGGATACGCAGCCCCAGCTCCTACGAGCAGTACTTC.